This TCR beta chain was sequenced during a study of T cell repertoires in cytomegalovirus infection. TCRdb ran MiXCR on the reads and lists one entry per CDR3 protein. Here the sample spans about 360,000 distinct CDR3 sequences, about 35% being singletons. V trimming: 5 bases; J trimming: 7 bases; junction bases outside the gene matches: 6. CDR3 size: 14 residues. CDR1 and CDR2 (germline): SGHTA, FQGTGA. Note on this clonotype: Its cognate antigen is unknown.

This receptor was obtained from a human donor in good health (CMV status not recorded). Some clones in this sample may be carry-over from other donors' samples. The sample was cultured PBMCs, taken from culture after CMV antigen stimulation. The chain couples TRBV7-3 to TRBJ2-2, with 8 bases lining up with TRBD2. As DNA, the CDR3 is TGTGCCAGCAGCACCGGACTAGCTAGCGGGGAGCTGTTTTTT. Translated: CASSTGLASGELFF.